Following are 12 T cell receptor beta chains from one sample sequenced in a study of cytomegalovirus exposure and HLA in healthy donors (dated by TCRdb to 2016 to 2017). The library was obtained by the immunoSEQ multiplex PCR assay. Imported from immuneACCESS, the table was reduced by TCRdb to in-frame sequences with V and J called. These copies leave out some clones; in studies compared against another copy, an unresolved V gene accounts for under half, and the cause of the remainder is not known. For this sample there are tens of thousands of clones; approximately 95% appear just once. Roughly 1.6% of the sample rests with the top ten. The sequencing input was PBMCs. The receptor set was obtained from a man between 18 and 35 years old in good health and CMV-seropositive.

The rearrangement uses TRBV6-5 and TRBJ1-5, with D perhaps TRBD1 (5 bases). This CDR3 has 14 residues. V lost 0 bases and J 6 bases, leaving 9 bases between the germline ends. Looked up from germline, CDR1 is MNHEY and CDR2 is SVGAGI. CDR3 residues: CASSYSQGFQPQHF. The CDR3 region has the DNA TGTGCCAGCAGTTACTCTCAGGGTTTTCAGCCCCAGCATTTT.

The J gene is TRBJ1-3, the V gene TRBV28; D perhaps matches TRBD1 (6 bases). The germline gives CDR1 MDHEN, CDR2 SYDVKM. The CDR3 spans 13 residues. V gave up 4 bases and J gave up 4 bases, with 8 bases separating them. CDR3 nucleotide sequence: TGTGCCAGCAGTTGGGGGCGAGGAAACACCATATATTTT. This translates into CASSWGRGNTIYF.

V is TRBV7-2 and J is TRBJ2-1; perhaps TRBD1 as D (6 bases). This CDR3 contains 15 residues. Trimming cost V 2 bases and J 10 bases, with 18 bases left between them. CDR1 is SGHTA, CDR2 FQGNSA, per germline. CDR3 coding DNA: TGTGCCAGCAGCTTAAGAGGGGGTGGCGGTGCCGAGCAGTTCTTC. Translating it yields CASSLRGGGGAEQFF.

The CDR3 protein is CASSWDRELGVGEQYF. The CDR3 DNA reads TGTGCCAGCAGCTGGGACAGGGAGTTGGGGGTAGGGGAGCAGTACTTC. The V gene is TRBV7-9, the J gene TRBJ2-7; TRBD1 aligns across 9 bases. V lost 4 bases to trimming and J lost 7 bases; unmatched junction nucleotides: 14. Germline loops: CDR1 SEHNR, CDR2 FQNEAQ (reference sequence). This CDR3 comprises 16 residues.

The gene calls are TRBV6-1 and TRBJ1-5; D remains ambiguous. The CDR3 runs to 18 residues. Trimming left V 0 bases short and J 2 bases short, with 17 bases between. CDR1 and CDR2 (germline): MNHNS, SASEGT. This CDR3 is CASSEARFFYGGNQPQHF. The CDR3 bases are TGTGCCAGCAGTGAAGCCCGTTTTTTTTACGGGGGCAATCAGCCCCAGCATTTT.

The chain has TRBV19 and TRBJ2-7, with TRBD2 matching over 9 bases. Germline lookup yields CDR1 LNHDA and CDR2 SQIVND (reference sequence). V trimming: 3 bases; J trimming: 3 bases; junction bases outside the gene matches: 6. The CDR3 totals 15 residues. The CDR3 nucleotides read TGTGCCAGTAGTATCCTAGCGGGAAAGATCTACGAGCAGTACTTC. Protein product: CASSILAGKIYEQYF.

V is TRBV7-3 and J is TRBJ2-1, with 9 bases fitting TRBD2. The CDR3 spans 14 residues. Germline values: CDR1 SGHTA, CDR2 FQGTGA. V trimming: 7 bases; J trimming: 8 bases; junction bases outside the gene matches: 9. The CDR3 here is CASKASGTHDEQFF. The CDR3 DNA sequence: TGTGCCAGCAAGGCTAGCGGGACCCACGATGAGCAGTTCTTC.

V and J are TRBV5-4 and TRBJ1-5; weak D call: TRBD1 (5 bases). Germline V lookup: CDR1 SGHNT, CDR2 YYREEE (reference sequence). The CDR3 is made up of 13 amino acids. The V end was cut by 4 bases, the J end by 5 bases, with 10 bases between. CDR3 nucleotides: TGTGCCAGCAGCCCGGGCAGGGATCAGCCCCAGCATTTT. Translation gives CASSPGRDQPQHF.

In its sample, this clone was seen once. CDR3 residues: CASSNSGSYEQYF. The CDR3 DNA sequence: TGTGCCAGCAGCAATAGCGGGAGCTACGAGCAGTACTTC. The rearrangement uses TRBV21-1 and TRBJ2-7; whether TRBD2, the table's D call, matches the DNA was not checked. TRBV21-1 is reported as a pseudogene. This CDR3 spans 13 amino acids.

This chain links TRBV15 with TRBJ2-5; TRBD1 might be the D (5 bases). V lost 2 bases and J lost 0, with 13 bases in between. The V gene's germline CDR1 is LNHNV and CDR2 YYDKDF (reference sequence). This CDR3 region has 16 residues. CDR3 bases: TGTGCCACCAGCAGACCTCGGCGGACATACCAAGAGACCCAGTACTTC. Its translation is CATSRPRRTYQETQYF. Together with reference TRBV15 and TRBJ2-5, the CDR3 gives the full variable domain: DAMVIQNPRYQVTQFGKPVTLSCSQTLNHNVMYWYQQKSSQAPKLLFHYYDKDFNNEADTPDNFQSRRPNTSFCFLDIRSPGLGDTAMYLCATSRPRRTYQETQYFGPGTRLLVL.

The chain recombines TRBV18 with TRBJ1-1; 7 bases map to TRBD1. Germline V gives CDR1 KGHSH, CDR2 LQKENI. The CDR3 loop spans 16 amino acids. With V trimmed by 3 bases and J by 4 bases, 11 bases remained unmatched. DNA of the CDR3: TGTGCCAGCTCACCCAATACAGGGGCGCGGGGCACTGAAGCTTTCTTT. Protein sequence: CASSPNTGARGTEAFF. Full variable domain (remainder filled in from reference TRBV18 and TRBJ1-1): NAGVMQNPRHLVRRRGQEARLRCSPMKGHSHVYWYRQLPEEGLKFMVYLQKENIIDESGMPKERFSAEFPKEGPSILRIQQVVRGDSAAYFCASSPNTGARGTEAFFGQGTRLTVV.

This clone was observed a single time. This sequence joins TRBV27 and TRBJ2-1; tentative D call: TRBD2 (6 bases). This CDR3 comprises 12 residues. The ends were cut back, 6 bases at V and 8 bases at J, with 11 bases in the middle. The germline V gene encodes CDR1 MNHEY and CDR2 SMNVEV (reference sequence). In DNA, the CDR3 is TGTGCCAGCAGCGGGAGTCTCGATGAGCAGTTCTTC. Amino acids: CASSGSLDEQFF.